The clone carrying this T cell receptor beta chain was counted many times. Its antigen is as yet unknown. This sample is drawn from a study of CD8 T cells in ankylosing spondylitis. TCRdb re-derived calls from the 5' RACE reads in MiXCR, one entry per CDR3 protein. The profile shows about 500,000 distinct CDR3 sequences, approximately 5% of them singletons. After removal of 4 bases from V and 4 bases from J, the junction contained 1 base not matched to a gene. This CDR3 region has 13 residues. CDR1 and CDR2 (germline): MNHNS, SASEGT. Overall study results and limits: Ankylosing spondylitis blood seemed to carry a telltale TCR beta motif made of fewer than 10 highly homologous variants. Several of the motif variants were reported before in synovial fluid and blood from reactive arthritis.

Material: blood, either unsorted or a sorted T cell fraction (not recorded which). The V call is TRBV6-1, the J call TRBJ1-1; 9 positions agree with TRBD1. This receptor was taken from a male donor with ankylosing spondylitis. CDR3 residues: CASSGTGATEAFF. The CDR3 DNA is TGTGCCAGCAGTGGGACAGGGGCCACTGAAGCTTTCTTT.